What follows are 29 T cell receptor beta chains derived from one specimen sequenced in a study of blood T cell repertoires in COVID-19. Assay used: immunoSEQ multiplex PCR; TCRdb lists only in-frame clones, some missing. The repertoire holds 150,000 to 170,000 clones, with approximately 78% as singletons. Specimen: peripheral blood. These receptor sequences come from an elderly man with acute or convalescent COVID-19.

This chain's CDR3 is CAGGNNEQFF. The CDR3 DNA reads as TGTGCGGGGGGTAACAATGAGCAGTTCTTC. V is TRBV28 and J is TRBJ2-1; possible D gene TRBD2, 6 bases. Germline V gene lookup returns CDR1 MDHEN and CDR2 SYDVKM. The CDR3 runs to 10 residues.

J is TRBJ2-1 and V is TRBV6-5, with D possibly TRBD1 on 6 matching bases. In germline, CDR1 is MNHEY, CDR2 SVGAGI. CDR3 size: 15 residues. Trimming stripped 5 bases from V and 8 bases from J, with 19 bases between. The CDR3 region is CASSRGQGIWHEQFF. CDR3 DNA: TGTGCCAGCAGTAGAGGGCAGGGGATATGGCATGAGCAGTTCTTC.

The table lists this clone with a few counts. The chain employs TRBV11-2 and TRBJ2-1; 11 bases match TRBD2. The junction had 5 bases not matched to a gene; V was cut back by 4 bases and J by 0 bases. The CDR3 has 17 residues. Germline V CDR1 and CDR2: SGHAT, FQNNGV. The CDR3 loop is CASSWTSGSSSYNEQFF. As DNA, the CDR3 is TGTGCCAGCAGCTGGACTAGCGGGTCCTCCTCCTACAATGAGCAGTTCTTC.

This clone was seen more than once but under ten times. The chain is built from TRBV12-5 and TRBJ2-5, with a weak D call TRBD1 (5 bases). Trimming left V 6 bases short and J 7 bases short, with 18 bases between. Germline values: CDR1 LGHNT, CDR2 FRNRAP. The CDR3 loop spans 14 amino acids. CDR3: CASGLGHGSRTQYF. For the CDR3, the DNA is TGTGCTAGTGGCCTTGGACACGGGTCCAGGACCCAGTACTTC.

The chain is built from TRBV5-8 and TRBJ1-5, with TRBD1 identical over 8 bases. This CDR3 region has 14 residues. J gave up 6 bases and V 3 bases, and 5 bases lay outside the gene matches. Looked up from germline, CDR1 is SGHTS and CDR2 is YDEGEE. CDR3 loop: CASSSDRAGQPQHF. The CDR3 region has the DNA TGTGCCAGCAGCTCGGACAGGGCAGGTCAGCCCCAGCATTTT.

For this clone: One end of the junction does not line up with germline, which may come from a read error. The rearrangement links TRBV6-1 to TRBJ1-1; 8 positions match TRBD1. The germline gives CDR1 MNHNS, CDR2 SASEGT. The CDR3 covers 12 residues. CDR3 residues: CASSETDRALPF. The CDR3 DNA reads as TGTGCCAGCAGTGAGACGGACAGGGCTCTACCCTTT.

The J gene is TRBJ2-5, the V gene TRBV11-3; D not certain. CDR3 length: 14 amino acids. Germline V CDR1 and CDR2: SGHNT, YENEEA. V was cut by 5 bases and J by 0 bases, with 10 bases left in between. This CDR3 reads CASSPPSDQETQYF. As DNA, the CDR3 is TGTGCCAGCAGCCCCCCCAGTGACCAAGAGACCCAGTACTTC.

The CDR3 DNA reads TGCGCCAGCAGCCAAGATGGAGGGAGCTCCTACGAGCAGTACTTC. It codes for CASSQDGGSSYEQYF. The chain employs TRBV4-3 and TRBJ2-7; the D gene is possibly TRBD2 (6 bases). In germline, CDR1 is LGHNA, CDR2 YSLEER. Deletions cut 0 bases from V and 0 bases from J, with 9 bases between. This CDR3 spans 15 amino acids.

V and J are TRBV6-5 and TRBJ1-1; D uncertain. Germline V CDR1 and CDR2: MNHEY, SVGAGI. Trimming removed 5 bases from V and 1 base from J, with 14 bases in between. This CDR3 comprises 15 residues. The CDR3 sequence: CASSLASRGNTEAFF. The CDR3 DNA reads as TGTGCCAGCAGTCTCGCCTCTCGGGGGAACACTGAAGCTTTCTTT.

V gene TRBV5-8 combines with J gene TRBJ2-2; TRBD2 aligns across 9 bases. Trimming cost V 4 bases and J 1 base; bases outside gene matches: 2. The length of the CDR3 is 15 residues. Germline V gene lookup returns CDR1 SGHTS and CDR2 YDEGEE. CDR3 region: CASSLTSGNTGELFF. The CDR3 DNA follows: TGTGCCAGCAGCCTGACTAGCGGGAACACCGGGGAGCTGTTTTTT.

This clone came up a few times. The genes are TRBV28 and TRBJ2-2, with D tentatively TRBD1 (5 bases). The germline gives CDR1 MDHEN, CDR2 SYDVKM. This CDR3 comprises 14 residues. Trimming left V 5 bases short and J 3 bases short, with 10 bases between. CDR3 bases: TGTGCCAGCAGTCCGGACAAGTACACCGGGGAGCTGTTTTTT. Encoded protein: CASSPDKYTGELFF. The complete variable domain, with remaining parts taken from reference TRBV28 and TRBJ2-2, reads DVKVTQSSRYLVKRTGEKVFLECVQDMDHENMFWYRQDPGLGLRLIYFSYDVKMKEKGDIPEGYSVSREKKERFSLILESASTNQTSMYLCASSPDKYTGELFFGEGSRLTVL.

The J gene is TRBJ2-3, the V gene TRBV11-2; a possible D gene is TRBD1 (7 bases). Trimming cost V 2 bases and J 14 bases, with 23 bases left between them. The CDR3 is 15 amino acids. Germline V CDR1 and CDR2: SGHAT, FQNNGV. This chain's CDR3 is CASSLFSRRDSPGYF. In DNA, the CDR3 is TGTGCCAGCAGCTTATTTTCGCGGCGGGACAGTCCTGGGTATTTT.

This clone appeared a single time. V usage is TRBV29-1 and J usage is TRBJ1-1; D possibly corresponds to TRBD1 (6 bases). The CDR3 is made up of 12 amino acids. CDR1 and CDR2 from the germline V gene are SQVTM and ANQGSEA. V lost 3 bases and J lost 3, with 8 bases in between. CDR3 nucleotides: TGCAGCGTTGACAGGGGATACACTGAAGCTTTCTTT. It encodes CSVDRGYTEAFF.

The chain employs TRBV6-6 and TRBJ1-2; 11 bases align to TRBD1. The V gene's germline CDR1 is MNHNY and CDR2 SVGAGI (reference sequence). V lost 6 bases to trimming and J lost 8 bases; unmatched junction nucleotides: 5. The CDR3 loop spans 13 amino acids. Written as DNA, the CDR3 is TGTGCCAGCAGAGGACAGGGGGCGGGAGGCTACACCTTC. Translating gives CASRGQGAGGYTF.

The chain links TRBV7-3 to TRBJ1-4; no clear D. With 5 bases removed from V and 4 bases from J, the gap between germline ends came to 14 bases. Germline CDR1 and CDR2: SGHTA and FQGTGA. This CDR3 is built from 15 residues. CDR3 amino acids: CASSRSGLNNEKLFF. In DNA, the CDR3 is TGTGCCAGCAGCCGTTCCGGTCTGAATAATGAAAAACTGTTTTTT.

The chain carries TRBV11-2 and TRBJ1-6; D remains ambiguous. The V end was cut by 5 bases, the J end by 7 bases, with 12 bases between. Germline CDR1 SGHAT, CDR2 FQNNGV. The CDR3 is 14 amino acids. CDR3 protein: CASSVPGKNSPLHF. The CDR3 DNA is TGTGCCAGCAGCGTCCCTGGCAAAAATTCACCCCTCCACTTT. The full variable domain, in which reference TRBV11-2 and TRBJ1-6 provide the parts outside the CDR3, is EAGVAQSPRYKIIEKRQSVAFWCNPISGHATLYWYQQILGQGPKLLIQFQNNGVVDDSQLPKDRFSAERLKGVDSTLKIQPAKLEDSAVYLCASSVPGKNSPLHFGNGTRLTVT.

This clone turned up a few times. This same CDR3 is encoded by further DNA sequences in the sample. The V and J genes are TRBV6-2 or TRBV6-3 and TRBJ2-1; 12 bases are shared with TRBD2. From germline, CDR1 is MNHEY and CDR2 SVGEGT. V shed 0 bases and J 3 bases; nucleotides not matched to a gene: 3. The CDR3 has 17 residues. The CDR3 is CASSYSGLAGIYNEQFF. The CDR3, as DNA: TGTGCCAGCAGTTACTCAGGACTAGCGGGGATCTACAATGAGCAGTTCTTC.

This CDR3 reads CASSEVYRGGNQPQHF. DNA for the CDR3: TGTGCCAGCAGTGAAGTTTACAGGGGTGGCAATCAGCCCCAGCATTTT. The chain uses TRBV6-1 and TRBJ1-5; 7 positions agree with TRBD1. CDR1 is MNHNS and CDR2 is SASEGT in the germline V gene. V shed 1 base and J 2 bases; nucleotides not matched to a gene: 5. This CDR3 is built from 16 residues.

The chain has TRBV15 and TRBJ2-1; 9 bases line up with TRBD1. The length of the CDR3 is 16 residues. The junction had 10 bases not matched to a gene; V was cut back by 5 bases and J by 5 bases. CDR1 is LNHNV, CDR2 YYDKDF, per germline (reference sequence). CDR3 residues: CATSQRVGQGHNEQFF. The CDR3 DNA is TGTGCCACCAGCCAGAGGGTGGGACAGGGACACAATGAGCAGTTCTTC.

CDR3 DNA: TGTGCCAGCAGCGTTCGGGACAGAAACGAGCAGTACTTC. Its protein product is CASSVRDRNEQYF. The chain is built from TRBV9 and TRBJ2-7; 7 bases are a match to TRBD1. The junction had 4 bases not matched to a gene; V was cut back by 2 bases and J by 5 bases. The CDR3 consists of 13 residues. CDR1 is SGDLS and CDR2 is YYNGEE in the germline V gene.

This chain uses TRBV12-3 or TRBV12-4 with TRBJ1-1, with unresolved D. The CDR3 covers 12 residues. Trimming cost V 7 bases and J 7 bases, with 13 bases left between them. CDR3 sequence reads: CASIERGFEAFF. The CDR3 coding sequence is TGTGCCAGCATAGAGCGGGGTTTTGAAGCTTTCTTT.

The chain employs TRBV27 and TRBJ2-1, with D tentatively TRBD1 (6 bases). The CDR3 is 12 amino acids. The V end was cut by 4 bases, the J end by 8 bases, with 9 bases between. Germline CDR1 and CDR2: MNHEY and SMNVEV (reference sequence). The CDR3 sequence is CASSYRADEQFF. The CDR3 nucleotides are TGTGCCAGCAGTTACAGGGCGGATGAGCAGTTCTTC.

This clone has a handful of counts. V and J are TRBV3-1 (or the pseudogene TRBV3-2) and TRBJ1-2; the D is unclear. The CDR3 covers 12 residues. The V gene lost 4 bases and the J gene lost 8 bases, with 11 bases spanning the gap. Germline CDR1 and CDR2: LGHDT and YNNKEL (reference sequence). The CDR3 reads CASSPPGSGYTF. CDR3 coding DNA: TGTGCCAGCAGCCCTCCGGGAAGCGGCTACACCTTC.

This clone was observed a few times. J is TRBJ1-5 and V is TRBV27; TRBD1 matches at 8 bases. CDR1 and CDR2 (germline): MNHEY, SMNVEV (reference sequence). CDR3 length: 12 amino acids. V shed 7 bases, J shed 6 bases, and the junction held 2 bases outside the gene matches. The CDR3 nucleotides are TGTGCCAGCAACGACAGGGGTCAGCCCCAGCATTTT. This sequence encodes CASNDRGQPQHF.

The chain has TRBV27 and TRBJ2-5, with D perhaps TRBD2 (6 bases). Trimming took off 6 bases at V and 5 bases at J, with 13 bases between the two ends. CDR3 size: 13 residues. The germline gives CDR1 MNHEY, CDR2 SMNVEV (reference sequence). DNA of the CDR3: TGTGCCAGCAGCCGGGACTTAGGGGAGACCCAGTACTTC. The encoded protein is CASSRDLGETQYF.

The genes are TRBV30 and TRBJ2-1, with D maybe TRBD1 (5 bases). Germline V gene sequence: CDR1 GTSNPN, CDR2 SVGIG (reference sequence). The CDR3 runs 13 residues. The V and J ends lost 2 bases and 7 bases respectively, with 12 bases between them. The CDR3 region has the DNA TGTGCCTGGAGTAGGGGTCTACTGAATGAGCAGTTCTTC. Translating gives CAWSRGLLNEQFF.

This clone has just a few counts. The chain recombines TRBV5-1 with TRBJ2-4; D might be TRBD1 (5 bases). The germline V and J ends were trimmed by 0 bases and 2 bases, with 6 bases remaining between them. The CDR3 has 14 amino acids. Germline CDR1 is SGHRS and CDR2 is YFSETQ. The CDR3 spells CASSLEGTKNIQYF. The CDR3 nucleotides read TGCGCCAGCAGCTTGGAGGGGACCAAAAACATTCAGTACTTC.

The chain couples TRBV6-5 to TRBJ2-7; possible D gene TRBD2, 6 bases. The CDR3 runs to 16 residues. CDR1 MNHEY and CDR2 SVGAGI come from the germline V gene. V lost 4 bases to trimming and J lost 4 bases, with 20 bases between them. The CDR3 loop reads CASSSRGGTMAYEQYV. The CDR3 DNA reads TGTGCCAGCAGTTCGCGGGGTGGCACCATGGCTTACGAGCAGTACGTC.

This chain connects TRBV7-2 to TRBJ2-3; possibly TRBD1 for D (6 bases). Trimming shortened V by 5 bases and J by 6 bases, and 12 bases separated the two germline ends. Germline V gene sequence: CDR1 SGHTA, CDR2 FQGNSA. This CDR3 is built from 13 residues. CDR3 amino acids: CASSSNRVDTQYF. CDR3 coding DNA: TGTGCCAGCAGCAGCAACAGGGTTGATACGCAGTATTTT.